Listed here are 8 T cell receptor beta chains from one sample, sequenced in a study of shared clonotypes between healthy human individuals (dated by TCRdb to about 2020). The library relied on the immunoSEQ multiplex PCR assay. TCRdb obtained this table from immuneACCESS and retained in-frame rearrangements with V and J assigned. These tables miss some clones; where compared with another copy, unresolved V genes account for less than half of the shortfall, and the remainder is unexplained. For this sample there are roughly 500,000 clones; 76% appear just once. The top ten clones comprise 10% to 15% of the sample. Sequencing was performed on PBMCs. The receptors derive from a woman in her thirties or forties in good health. Some clones in this sample may be carry-over from other donors' samples.

J is TRBJ2-5 and V is TRBV5-1; maybe TRBD2 (6 bases). Trimming took 1 base from V and 5 from J, leaving 6 bases between them. CDR3 size: 12 residues. Germline loops: CDR1 SGHRS, CDR2 YFSETQ. The DNA of the CDR3 is TGCGCCAGCAGCTTGCGGGAGGAGACCCAGTACTTC. Translation gives CASSLREETQYF.

V is TRBV19 and J is TRBJ2-7; D gene uncertain. The CDR3 runs to 14 residues. The germline V gene encodes CDR1 LNHDA and CDR2 SQIVND (reference sequence). Trimming pared 0 bases from V and 5 bases from J, leaving 11 bases between. CDR3 DNA: TGTGCCAGTAGTATAGACCCGAGAGGCAACGAGCAGTACTTC. It yields the protein CASSIDPRGNEQYF.

This chain connects TRBV11-3 to TRBJ2-7, with unresolved D. CDR1 and CDR2 (germline): SGHNT, YENEEA. The CDR3 covers 15 residues. V lost 1 base and J lost 3, with 13 bases in between. In nucleotides, the CDR3 is TGTGCCAGCAGCTTAGGGTCAGGTTATGACTACGAGCAGTACTTC. The encoded protein is CASSLGSGYDYEQYF.

CDR3 protein: CASSGTTDTQYF. CDR3 DNA sequence: TGTGCCAGCAGTGGGACCACAGATACGCAGTATTTT. The rearrangement joins TRBV6-6 to TRBJ2-3; tentatively, D is TRBD1 or TRBD2 (5 bases each). Germline V gene data show CDR1 as MNHNY and CDR2 as SVGAGI (reference sequence). The CDR3 is 12 residues long. Trimming cost V 5 bases and J 2 bases, with 5 bases left between them.

This clone was observed a handful of times. The rearrangement links TRBV19 to TRBJ1-5; D is uncertain. The CDR3 has 14 amino acids. Germline CDR1 LNHDA, CDR2 SQIVND (reference sequence). The V end lost 2 bases, the J end lost 5 bases, and 10 bases lay between the germline ends. The CDR3 DNA sequence: TGTGCCAGTAGTATAAGGATTTGGGATCAGCCCCAGCATTTT. It codes for CASSIRIWDQPQHF.

This chain links TRBV13 with TRBJ2-7, with D possibly matching TRBD1 (5 bases). CDR1 is PRHDT and CDR2 is FYEKMQ in the germline V gene (reference sequence). Between the trimmed V and J ends, which lost 0 bases and 4 bases, there was a span of 10 bases. The CDR3 covers 14 residues. CDR3: CASSLGQGVYEQYF. The CDR3 coding sequence is TGTGCCAGCAGCTTAGGCCAGGGTGTTTACGAGCAGTACTTC.

The chain links TRBV5-1 to TRBJ2-5; TRBD1 or TRBD2 may be the D gene (6 bases each). V shed 4 bases and J shed 5 bases, with 18 bases lying between them. The germline V gene has CDR1 SGHRS and CDR2 YFSETQ. The CDR3 totals 15 residues. The CDR3 loop is CASSEGGGPGETQYF. The CDR3 DNA sequence: TGCGCCAGCAGCGAAGGTGGGGGGCCTGGGGAGACCCAGTACTTC. The variable domain in full, with the rest retrieved from reference TRBV5-1 and TRBJ2-5, is KAGVTQTPRYLIKTRGQQVTLSCSPISGHRSVSWYQQTPGQGLQFLFEYFSETQRNKGNFPGRFSGRQFSNSRSEMNVSTLELGDSALYLCASSEGGGPGETQYFGPGTRLLVL.

This clone occurred a few times. The J gene is TRBJ2-5, the V gene TRBV28, with TRBD1 matching 8 bases. From germline, CDR1 is MDHEN and CDR2 SYDVKM. The CDR3 runs 14 residues. Trimming at V came to 4 bases and at J to 5 bases, leaving 6 bases not matched to a gene. The CDR3, as DNA: TGTGCCAGCAGTTCCCAGGGGGCTGGGGAGACCCAGTACTTC. Protein: CASSSQGAGETQYF. Full variable domain (missing parts from reference TRBV28 and TRBJ2-5): DVKVTQSSRYLVKRTGEKVFLECVQDMDHENMFWYRQDPGLGLRLIYFSYDVKMKEKGDIPEGYSVSREKKERFSLILESASTNQTSMYLCASSSQGAGETQYFGPGTRLLVL.